The clone carrying this T cell receptor beta chain has only a few counts. Its antigen remains unidentified. Germline trimming cut 3 bases from V and 2 bases from J; bases unmatched to any gene: 6. This CDR3 spans 16 amino acids. The germline V gene encodes CDR1 SGHDN and CDR2 FVKESK. The data are from a study of glioma-infiltrating T cells. Using RNA template, CDR3s of TCR alpha and beta were amplified with iRepertoire arm-PCR. TCRdb re-derived calls from the multiplex PCR reads in MiXCR, one entry per CDR3 protein. The sample carries around 130,000 distinct CDR3 sequences, around 25% recorded once. Study outcomes and limitations: Gliomas, especially low-grade, showed above-expected tissue-blood divergence; non-neoplastic patients showed below.

Input material: glioma tissue, nonneoplastic brain tissue, or PBMCs (not recorded which). The chain links TRBV14 to TRBJ1-4; TRBD1 aligns across 7 bases. The sequence derives from a human donor with low-grade glioma or glioblastoma, undergoing nonglioma brain surgery, or in good health (not recorded which). The CDR3 is CASSQMTGRTNEKLFF. The CDR3 coding sequence is TGTGCCAGCAGCCAGATGACAGGGCGCACTAATGAAAAACTGTTTTTT.